One TCR beta chain is described in this entry. The data originate from a study of T cell repertoires in cytomegalovirus infection. At the level of the study: Indications of both CMV infection and matching HLA type were provided by public TCR beta signatures.

V was trimmed by 5 bases and J by 7 bases, leaving 9 bases between them. Germline V gene data show CDR1 as MDHEN and CDR2 as SYDVKM. This CDR3 is built from 13 residues. TCRdb reanalysed the reads using MiXCR and keeps one entry per CDR3 protein. The sample contains about 100,000 distinct CDR3 sequences, more than 20% of which appear only once. This chain connects TRBV28 to TRBJ1-6; D is unclear. This TCR came from a human donor in good health (CMV status not recorded). Some clones in this sample may be carry-over from other donors' samples. Sequencing was done on a sample of CD8+ T cells from PBMCs. This CDR3 reads CASSRTPNSPLHF. As DNA, the CDR3 is TGTGCCAGCAGTCGAACCCCGAATTCACCCCTCCACTTT.